This T cell receptor (beta chain) was observed in a study of T-cell memory formation after mild COVID-19. Whole-study context: Largely, the TCR clusters proved donor specific.

Study observations and caveats: Pre-infection memory harbored some responding clones, suggesting cross-reactive memory joined.

On this clonotype itself: What it binds is not known.

V shed 4 bases and J shed 9 bases, with 19 bases lying between them. Germline-derived CDR1 and CDR2 are SGHDT and YYEEEE. CDR3 size: 14 residues. Constant-segment-primed 5'RACE gave TCR alpha and TCR beta cDNA libraries with sample barcodes and UMIs. TCRdb processed the 5' RACE reads anew with MiXCR; each CDR3 protein has one entry. The repertoire holds roughly 150,000 distinct CDR3 sequences, 10% to 15% seen once, with roughly 3.3% in the top ten. The gene calls are TRBV5-6 and TRBJ1-2; D might be TRBD1 (6 bases). The source of this sequence is a man younger than 35 who had mild COVID-19 (a few samples of this study predate the infection). Cell type and time point are not known. Material for sequencing was PBMCs or a T cell subset sorted from them (not recorded which). CDR3 in amino acids: CASSTPDRPLSYTF. The CDR3 DNA reads TGTGCCAGCAGCACCCCCGACAGGCCCTTGAGCTACACCTTC.